This TCR beta chain was identified during a study of blood T cell repertoires in COVID-19. Whole-study context: Researchers got acute and convalescent COVID-19 samples from the United States, Italy and Spain.

TCRdb keeps only in-frame clones here, not all; method: immunoSEQ multiplex PCR. The profile shows roughly 220,000 clones, roughly 89% of them singletons. This receptor was taken from a woman aged 35 to 49 who had recovered from COVID-19. Sequenced input: PBMCs or T cells enriched from blood (not recorded which).

As DNA, the CDR3 is TGTGCCAGCAGCGTAGGGCTCCTCAATGAGCAGTTCTTC. This codes for CASSVGLLNEQFF. J is TRBJ2-1 and V is TRBV9; no reliable D call. From germline, CDR1 is SGDLS and CDR2 YYNGEE. This CDR3 is built from 13 residues. V was shortened by 0 bases and J by 6 bases, with 7 bases between the two germline ends.